This T cell receptor (beta chain) was sequenced in a study of cytomegalovirus exposure and HLA in healthy donors. Notes on the study in general: Some public TCRs appeared in many individuals, while most sequences were rare. A few CMV-associated chains were confirmed in vitro to be specific for CMV antigens.

Only in-frame clones appear in the TCRdb table, and some are missing; sequencing was by immunoSEQ multiplex PCR. This sample has 250,000 to 300,000 clones; about 86% occur once, and the top ten carry approximately 1%. There are 14 residues in the CDR3. The V gene lost 4 bases and the J gene lost 3 bases, with 10 bases spanning the gap. Germline CDR1 and CDR2: MNHNY and SVGAGI (reference sequence). In the case of this clone: The antigen is undetermined.

Separate from the roughly 670-subject first cohort, the 120-subject validation cohort was the one that the donors belonged to. J is TRBJ1-5 and V is TRBV6-6; D is unresolved. The sequenced sample consisted of PBMCs. This receptor was identified in a young woman in good health and CMV-seronegative. In DNA, the CDR3 is TGTGCCAGCAGTTTCCGACTCTTCAATCAGCCCCAGCATTTT. As protein: CASSFRLFNQPQHF.